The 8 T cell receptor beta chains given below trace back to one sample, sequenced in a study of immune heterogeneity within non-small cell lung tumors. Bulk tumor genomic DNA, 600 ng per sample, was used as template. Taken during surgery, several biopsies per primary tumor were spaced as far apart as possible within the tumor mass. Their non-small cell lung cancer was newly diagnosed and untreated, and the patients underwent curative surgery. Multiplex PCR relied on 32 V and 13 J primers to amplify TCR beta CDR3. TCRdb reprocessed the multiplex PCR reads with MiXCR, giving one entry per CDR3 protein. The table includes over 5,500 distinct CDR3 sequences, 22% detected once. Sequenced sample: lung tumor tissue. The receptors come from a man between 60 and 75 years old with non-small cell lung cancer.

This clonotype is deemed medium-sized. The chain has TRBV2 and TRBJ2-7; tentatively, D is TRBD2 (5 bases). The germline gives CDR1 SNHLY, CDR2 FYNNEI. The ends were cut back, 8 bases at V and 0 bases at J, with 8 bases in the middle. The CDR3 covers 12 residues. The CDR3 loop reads CASGGSSYEQYF. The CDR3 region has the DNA TGTGCCAGCGGCGGGTCCTCCTACGAGCAGTACTTC.

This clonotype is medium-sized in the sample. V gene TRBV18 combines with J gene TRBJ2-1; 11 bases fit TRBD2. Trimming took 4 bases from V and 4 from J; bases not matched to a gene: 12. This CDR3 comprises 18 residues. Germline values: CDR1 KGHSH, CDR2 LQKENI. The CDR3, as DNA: TGTGCCAGCTCACGAAAACTAGCGGGAGTCCCAGAATACAATGAGCAGTTCTTC. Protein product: CASSRKLAGVPEYNEQFF.

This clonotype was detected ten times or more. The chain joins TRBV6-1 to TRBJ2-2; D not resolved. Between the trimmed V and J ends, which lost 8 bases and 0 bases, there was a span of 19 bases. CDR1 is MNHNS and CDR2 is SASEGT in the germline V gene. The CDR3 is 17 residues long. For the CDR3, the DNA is TGTGCCAGCGGGAAAGATGTTTGGTTTTCGAACACCGGGGAGCTGTTTTTT. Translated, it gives CASGKDVWFSNTGELFF.

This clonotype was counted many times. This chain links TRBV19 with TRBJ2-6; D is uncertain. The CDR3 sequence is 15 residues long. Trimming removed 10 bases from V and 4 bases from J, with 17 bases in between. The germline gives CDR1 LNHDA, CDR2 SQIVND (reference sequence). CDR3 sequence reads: CATGPLGAGANVLTF. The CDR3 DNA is TGTGCCACCGGACCCTTGGGTGCGGGGGCCAACGTCCTGACTTTC.

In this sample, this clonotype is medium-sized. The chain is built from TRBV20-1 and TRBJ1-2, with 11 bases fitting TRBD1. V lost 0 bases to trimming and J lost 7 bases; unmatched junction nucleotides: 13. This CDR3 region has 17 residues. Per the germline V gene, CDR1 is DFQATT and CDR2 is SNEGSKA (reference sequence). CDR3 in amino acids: CSARDVDRGRAGFGYTF. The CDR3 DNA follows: TGCAGTGCTAGAGATGTGGACAGGGGGCGTGCTGGGTTTGGCTACACCTTC.

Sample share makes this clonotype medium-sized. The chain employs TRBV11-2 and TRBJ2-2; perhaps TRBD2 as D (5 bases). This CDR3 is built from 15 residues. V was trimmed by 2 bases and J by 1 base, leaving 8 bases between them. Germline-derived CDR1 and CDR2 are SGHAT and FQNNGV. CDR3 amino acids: CASSLSGGNTGELFF. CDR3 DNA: TGTGCCAGCAGCTTAAGCGGAGGGAACACCGGGGAGCTGTTTTTT.

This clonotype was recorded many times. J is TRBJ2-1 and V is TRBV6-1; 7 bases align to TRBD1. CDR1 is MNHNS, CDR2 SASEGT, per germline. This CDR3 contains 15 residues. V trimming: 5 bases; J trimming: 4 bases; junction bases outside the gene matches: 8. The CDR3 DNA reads TGTGCCAGCAGTACCGCCGGGACAGCATACAATGAGCAGTTCTTC. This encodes CASSTAGTAYNEQFF.

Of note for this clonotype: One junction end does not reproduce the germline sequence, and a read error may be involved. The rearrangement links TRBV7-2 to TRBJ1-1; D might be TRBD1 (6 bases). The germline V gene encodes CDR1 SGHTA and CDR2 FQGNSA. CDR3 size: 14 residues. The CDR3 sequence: CASSPGRGSTEDFF. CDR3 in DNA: TGTGCCAGCAGCCCCGGCAGGGGATCCACTGAAGATTTTTTT.